This entry is about one T cell receptor beta chain. This sample was included in a study of cytomegalovirus exposure and HLA in healthy donors. Study overall: An early data release held some 85 million unique TCRs from HLA-typed donors.

It was with 60 Vbeta and 13 Jbeta primers that the PCR ran. Per the authors' pipeline: Unique TCR beta chains totaled some 80 million in a later count, with approximately 11 million of them shared. The method was immunoSEQ multiplex PCR; TCRdb's version includes in-frame clones alone and lacks a portion of them. V, J and clone size are those of that table, while D and trimming were read from the DNA. The sample holds approximately 59,000 clones, around 73% seen once. The germline CDR1 and CDR2 sequences are SEHNR and FQNEAQ (reference sequence). The CDR3 sequence is 13 residues long. V lost 3 bases and J 6 bases, leaving 12 bases between the germline ends.

J is TRBJ2-7 and V is TRBV7-9; maybe TRBD1 (6 bases). Sequencing used PBMCs. This TCR was sampled from a girl aged 5 to 17 in good health and CMV-seropositive. This CDR3 is CASSLDSDSEQYF. In nucleotides, the CDR3 is TGTGCCAGCAGCTTGGACAGCGACTCCGAGCAGTACTTC.